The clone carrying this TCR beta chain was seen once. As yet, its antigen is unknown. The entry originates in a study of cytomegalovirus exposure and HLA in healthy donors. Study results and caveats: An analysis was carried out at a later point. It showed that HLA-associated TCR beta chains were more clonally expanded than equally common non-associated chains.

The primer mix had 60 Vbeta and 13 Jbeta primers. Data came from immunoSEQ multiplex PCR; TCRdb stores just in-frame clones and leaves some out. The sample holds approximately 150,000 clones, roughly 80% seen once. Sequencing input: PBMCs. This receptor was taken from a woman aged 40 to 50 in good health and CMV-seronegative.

The CDR3 nucleotides are TGTGCCAGCAGCTACATCGGGCGGGGGCCCGCCTACGAGCAGTACTTC. Residues: CASSYIGRGPAYEQYF. This rearrangement joins TRBV28 to TRBJ2-7, with a weak D call TRBD2 (7 bases). There are 16 residues in the CDR3. Germline CDR1 MDHEN, CDR2 SYDVKM. Trimming took off 6 bases at V and 2 bases at J, with 20 bases between the two ends.